This T cell receptor (beta chain) was recovered during a study of blood T cell repertoires in COVID-19. Overall study context: Samples of COVID-19 (acute and convalescent) were obtained from the United States, Italy and Spain. In each case, the material was cDNA or gDNA derived from T cells, B-cell-depleted T cells, or PBMCs.

Assay: immunoSEQ multiplex PCR; the TCRdb copy retains only in-frame clones and omits some. The table lists a few hundred thousand clones, approximately 86% of them singletons, with around 4.5% in the top ten. In terms of age and location, participants ranged from roughly 18 to 89 years and lived in about two dozen US areas. Losses at the gene ends were 7 bases for V and 2 bases for J; bases not matched to a gene: 8. The CDR3 is 14 amino acids. Looked up from germline, CDR1 is MNHNS and CDR2 is SASEGT. The sequencing sample was made of PBMCs or T cells enriched from blood (not recorded which). The receptor was derived from a woman in her 40s with acute COVID-19. The chain recombines TRBV6-1 with TRBJ2-7; TRBD1 matches at 7 bases. The chain's CDR3 is CASTYEGAAYEQYF. Written as DNA, the CDR3 is TGTGCCAGCACCTACGAGGGGGCCGCCTACGAGCAGTACTTC.